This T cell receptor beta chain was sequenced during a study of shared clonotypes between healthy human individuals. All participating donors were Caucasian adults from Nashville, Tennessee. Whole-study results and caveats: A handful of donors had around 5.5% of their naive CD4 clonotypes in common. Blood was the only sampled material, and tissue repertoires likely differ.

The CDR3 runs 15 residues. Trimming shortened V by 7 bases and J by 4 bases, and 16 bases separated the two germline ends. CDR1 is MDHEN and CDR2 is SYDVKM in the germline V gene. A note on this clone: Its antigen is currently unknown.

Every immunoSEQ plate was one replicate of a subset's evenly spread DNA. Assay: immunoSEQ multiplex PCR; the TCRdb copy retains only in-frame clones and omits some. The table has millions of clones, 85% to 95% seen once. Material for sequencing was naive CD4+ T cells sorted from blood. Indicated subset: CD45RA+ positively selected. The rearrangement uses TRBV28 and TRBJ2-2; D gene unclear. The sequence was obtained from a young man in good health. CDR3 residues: CASTADPNGTGELFF. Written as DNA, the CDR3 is TGTGCCAGCACCGCAGACCCCAACGGCACCGGGGAGCTGTTTTTT.